This T cell receptor (beta chain) came from a study of blood T cell repertoires in COVID-19. This table comes from immunoSEQ multiplex PCR, and its TCRdb copy is limited to in-frame clones, with some not included. The sample lists about 160,000 clones, approximately 90% occurring once. This CDR3 is 16 amino acids long. V lost 3 bases and J lost 4; bases outside the gene matches: 11. CDR1 MDHEN and CDR2 SYDVKM come from the germline V gene. V and J are TRBV28 and TRBJ1-2; TRBD1 matches at 7 bases. Material: peripheral blood. This TCR derives from a man under 40 with COVID-19, enrolled during active disease. CDR3 protein: CASSLAPGQSFYGYTF. The CDR3 DNA reads as TGTGCCAGCAGTTTGGCCCCGGGACAGTCCTTCTATGGCTACACCTTC.